The 15 T cell receptor beta chains given below trace back to one sample, sequenced in a study of blood T cell repertoires in COVID-19. Here immunoSEQ multiplex PCR was the method, and the copy in TCRdb shows in-frame clones only, minus some. The profile covers 140,000 or so clones, with approximately 85% appearing a single time and approximately 1.8% taken by the ten largest. Sequencing was done on a sample of peripheral blood. These receptors all stem from a man between 65 and 80 years old with acute or convalescent COVID-19.

The chain employs TRBV7-3 and TRBJ1-2; 10 bases line up with TRBD1. V gave up 5 bases and J gave up 3 bases; unmatched junction bases: 3. The CDR3 is 14 amino acids. CDR1 and CDR2 (germline): SGHTA, FQGTGA. This CDR3 reads CASSLDRGDYGYTF. The DNA of the CDR3 is TGTGCCAGCAGCCTGGACAGGGGGGACTATGGCTACACCTTC.

This clone was observed a single time. The genes are TRBV5-1 and TRBJ2-7; D is possibly TRBD1 (5 bases). Germline CDR1 SGHRS, CDR2 YFSETQ. With 4 bases removed from V and 1 base from J, the gap between germline ends came to 12 bases. CDR3 length: 14 amino acids. The CDR3 DNA is TGCGCCAGCAGCCCACGACAGATTTCCTACGAGCAGTACTTC. It translates to CASSPRQISYEQYF.

The genes are TRBV14 and TRBJ1-2, with TRBD1 identical over 7 bases. This CDR3 contains 15 residues. V dropped 4 bases and J dropped 2; count of bases not matched to a gene: 7. In germline, CDR1 is SGHDN, CDR2 FVKESK. The CDR3 coding sequence is TGTGCCAGCAGCCGAGGGACAGTATTCAACTATGGCTACACCTTC. Protein product: CASSRGTVFNYGYTF.

The chain links TRBV28 to TRBJ2-3; 8 positions match TRBD1. V shed 6 bases and J 3 bases; nucleotides not matched to a gene: 8. The length of the CDR3 is 15 residues. CDR1 and CDR2 (germline): MDHEN, SYDVKM. The CDR3 nucleotides are TGTGCCAGCAGGGAACCAGGGGGCAGGACAGATACGCAGTATTTT. It codes for CASREPGGRTDTQYF. Full variable domain (rest looked up from reference TRBV28 and TRBJ2-3): DVKVTQSSRYLVKRTGEKVFLECVQDMDHENMFWYRQDPGLGLRLIYFSYDVKMKEKGDIPEGYSVSREKKERFSLILESASTNQTSMYLCASREPGGRTDTQYFGPGTRLTVL.

This clone is a singleton in its sample. This chain joins TRBV19 and TRBJ2-1; 10 nucleotides agree with TRBD2. Trimming took 10 bases from V and 4 from J; bases not matched to a gene: 13. Germline V gives CDR1 LNHDA, CDR2 SQIVND (reference sequence). This CDR3 comprises 16 residues. This chain's CDR3 is CATDPGAGGPYNEQFF. CDR3 sequence (DNA): TGTGCCACGGACCCGGGAGCGGGAGGGCCTTACAATGAGCAGTTCTTC.

The J gene is TRBJ1-5, the V gene TRBV7-2; 7 nucleotides match TRBD1. The CDR3 spans 15 residues. V lost 6 bases, J lost 3 bases, and 8 bases stayed unmatched. In germline, CDR1 is SGHTA, CDR2 FQGNSA. The DNA for the CDR3 is TGTGCCAGCAGACGCGCCGGGACAGACAATCAGCCCCAGCATTTT. Residues: CASRRAGTDNQPQHF.

Worth noting for this clone: The same CDR3 can be traced to other DNA sequences in this sample. The chain combines TRBV5-1 with TRBJ2-3, with 10 bases that match TRBD1. Trimming removed 4 bases from V and 0 bases from J; junction bases left unmatched: 5. Germline values: CDR1 SGHRS, CDR2 YFSETQ. The CDR3 runs 16 residues. The CDR3 is CASSVGTGVSTDTQYF. CDR3 sequence (DNA): TGCGCCAGCAGCGTCGGGACAGGGGTGAGCACAGATACGCAGTATTTT.

This chain joins TRBV6-5 and TRBJ2-1, with 10 bases identical to TRBD2. The CDR3 consists of 14 residues. V trimming: 7 bases; J trimming: 6 bases; junction bases outside the gene matches: 6. In germline, CDR1 is MNHEY, CDR2 SVGAGI. CDR3 sequence (DNA): TGTGCCAGCAAACCGGGACTAGCGATCAATGAGCAGTTCTTC. Protein product: CASKPGLAINEQFF.

The chain employs TRBV3-1 (or the pseudogene TRBV3-2) and TRBJ1-1; tentatively, D is TRBD1 (6 bases). This CDR3 region has 14 residues. Germline V gene data show CDR1 as LGHDT and CDR2 as YNNKEL (reference sequence). Trimming removed 2 bases from V and 4 bases from J, with 11 bases in between. As DNA, the CDR3 is TGTGCCAGCAGCCAATGGGGGCGCGGCACTGAAGCTTTCTTT. Its protein is CASSQWGRGTEAFF.

This chain links TRBV6-1 with TRBJ1-6; D remains ambiguous. Germline V gene lookup returns CDR1 MNHNS and CDR2 SASEGT. The CDR3 runs to 15 residues. V was shortened by 2 bases and J by 9 bases, with 14 bases between the two germline ends. The CDR3 loop reads CASSEINGVSSPLHF. In nucleotides, the CDR3 is TGTGCCAGCAGTGAAATAAACGGGGTGAGTTCACCCCTCCACTTT.

The V call is TRBV6-5, the J call TRBJ1-1; unclear D gene. V was clipped by 3 bases and J by 0 bases, with 14 bases between them. CDR3 size: 16 residues. In germline, CDR1 is MNHEY, CDR2 SVGAGI. CDR3 loop: CASSYSREIMNTEAFF. The CDR3 coding sequence is TGTGCCAGCAGTTATTCTCGGGAAATCATGAACACTGAAGCTTTCTTT.

The chain employs TRBV13 and TRBJ2-5; 13 nucleotides line up with TRBD2. The CDR3 consists of 20 residues. Germline CDR1 PRHDT, CDR2 FYEKMQ (reference sequence). The V and J ends lost 7 bases and 4 bases, in that order; junction bases with no gene match: 21. The CDR3 coding sequence is TGTGCCAGCACCCTCACCGGGACTAGCGGGACCACATGGGGTTCAGAGACCCAGTACTTC. The encoded protein is CASTLTGTSGTTWGSETQYF.

The rearrangement uses TRBV28 and TRBJ2-6, with D maybe TRBD1 (6 bases). This CDR3 comprises 18 residues. V lost 8 bases and J lost 0, with 20 bases in between. Germline CDR1 is MDHEN and CDR2 is SYDVKM. CDR3 sequence (DNA): TGTGCCAGCGGAACAACAGGGCTATTAAGCTCTGGGGCCAACGTCCTGACTTTC. It yields the protein CASGTTGLLSSGANVLTF.

The chain carries TRBV9 and TRBJ1-1, with TRBD1 as a possible D gene (6 bases). Germline lookup yields CDR1 SGDLS and CDR2 YYNGEE. V dropped 0 bases and J dropped 0 bases, with 15 bases sitting between them. This CDR3 contains 17 residues. CDR3 in DNA: TGTGCCAGCAGCGTAGGTCTGCAGGGGCGGATGAACACTGAAGCTTTCTTT. Translated, it gives CASSVGLQGRMNTEAFF.

This clone was recorded a few times. This rearrangement joins TRBV4-2 to TRBJ1-5; the D gene is possibly TRBD1 (5 bases). The CDR3 has 16 amino acids. With 0 bases removed from V and 2 bases from J, the gap between germline ends came to 11 bases. The V gene's germline CDR1 is LGHNA and CDR2 YNFKEQ. CDR3 nucleotide sequence: TGTGCCAGCAGCCAAGACGGGGGAGGAGGCAATCAGCCCCAGCATTTT. This translates into CASSQDGGGGNQPQHF.